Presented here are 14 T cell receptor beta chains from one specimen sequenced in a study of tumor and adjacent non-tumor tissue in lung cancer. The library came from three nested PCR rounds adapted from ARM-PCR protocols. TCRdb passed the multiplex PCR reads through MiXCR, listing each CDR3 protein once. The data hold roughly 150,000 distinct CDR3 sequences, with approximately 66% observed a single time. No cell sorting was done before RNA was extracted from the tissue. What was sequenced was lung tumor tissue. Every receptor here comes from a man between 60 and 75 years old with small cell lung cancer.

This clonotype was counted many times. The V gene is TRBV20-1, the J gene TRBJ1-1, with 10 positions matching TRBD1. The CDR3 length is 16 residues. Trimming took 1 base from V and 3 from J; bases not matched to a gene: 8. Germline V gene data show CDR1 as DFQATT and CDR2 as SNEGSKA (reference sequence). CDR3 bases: TGCAGTGCTAGAGGCCGGGACAGGGGATCGGACACTGAAGCTTTCTTT. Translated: CSARGRDRGSDTEAFF.

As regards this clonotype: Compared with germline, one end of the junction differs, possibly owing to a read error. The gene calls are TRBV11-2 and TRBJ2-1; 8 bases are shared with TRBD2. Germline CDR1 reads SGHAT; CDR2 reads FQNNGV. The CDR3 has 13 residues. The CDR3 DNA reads TGTGCCAGCAGACGGGGGGGCTACAATGGGCAGTTCTTC. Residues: CASRRGGYNGQFF. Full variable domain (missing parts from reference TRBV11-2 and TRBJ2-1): EAGVAQSPRYKIIEKRQSVAFWCNPISGHATLYWYQQILGQGPKLLIQFQNNGVVDDSQLPKDRFSAERLKGVDSTLKIQPAKLEDSAVYLCASRRGGYNGQFFGPGTRLTVL.

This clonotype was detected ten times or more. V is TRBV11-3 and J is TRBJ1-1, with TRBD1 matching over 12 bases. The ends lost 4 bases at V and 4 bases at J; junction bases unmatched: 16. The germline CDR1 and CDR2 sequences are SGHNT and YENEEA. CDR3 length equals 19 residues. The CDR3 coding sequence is TGTGCCAGCAGCTCCCGCGCGGGACAGGGGGCTTCGGGGAGCACTGAAGCTTTCTTT. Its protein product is CASSSRAGQGASGSTEAFF.

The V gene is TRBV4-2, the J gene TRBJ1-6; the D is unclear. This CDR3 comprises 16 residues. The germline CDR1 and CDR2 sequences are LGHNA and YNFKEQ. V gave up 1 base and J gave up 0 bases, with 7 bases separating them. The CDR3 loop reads CASSQAASSYNSPLHF. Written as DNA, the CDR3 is TGTGCCAGCAGCCAAGCAGCGAGCTCCTATAATTCACCCCTCCACTTT.

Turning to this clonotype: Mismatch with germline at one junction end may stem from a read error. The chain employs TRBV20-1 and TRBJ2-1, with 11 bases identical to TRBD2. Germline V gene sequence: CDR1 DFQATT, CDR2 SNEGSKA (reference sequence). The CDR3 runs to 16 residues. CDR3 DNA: TGCACTGCTACGGTAGCGGGAGGGACATTCGGCAGTGAGCAGTTCTTC. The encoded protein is CTATVAGGTFGSEQFF.

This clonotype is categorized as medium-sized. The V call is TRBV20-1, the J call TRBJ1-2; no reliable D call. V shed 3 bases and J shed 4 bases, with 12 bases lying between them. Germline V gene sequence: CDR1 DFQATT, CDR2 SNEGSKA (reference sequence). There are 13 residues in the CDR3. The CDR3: CSASDPSSYGYTF. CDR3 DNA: TGCAGTGCTAGCGACCCTAGCAGCTATGGCTACACCTTC.

The CDR3 DNA reads TGCAGTGCTAGTGGGAACAGCGGGAGGGGAAATAATGAGCAGTTCTTC. This codes for CSASGNSGRGNNEQFF. The genes are TRBV20-1 and TRBJ2-1; TRBD2 matches at 10 bases. The CDR3 consists of 16 residues. In germline, CDR1 is DFQATT, CDR2 SNEGSKA (reference sequence). J gave up 7 bases and V 3 bases, and 12 bases lay outside the gene matches.

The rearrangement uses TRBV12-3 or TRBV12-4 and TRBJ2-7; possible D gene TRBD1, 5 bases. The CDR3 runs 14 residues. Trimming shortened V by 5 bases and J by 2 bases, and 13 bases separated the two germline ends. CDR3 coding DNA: TGTGCCAGCAGTCCAGGGATACACACCTACGAGCAGTACTTC. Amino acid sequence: CASSPGIHTYEQYF.

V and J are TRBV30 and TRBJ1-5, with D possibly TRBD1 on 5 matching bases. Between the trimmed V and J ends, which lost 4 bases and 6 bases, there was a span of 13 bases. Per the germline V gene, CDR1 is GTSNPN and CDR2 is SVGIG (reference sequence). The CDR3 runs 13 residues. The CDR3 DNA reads TGTGCCTGGAACTGGGGGTTGGGTCAGCCCCAGCATTTT. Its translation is CAWNWGLGQPQHF.

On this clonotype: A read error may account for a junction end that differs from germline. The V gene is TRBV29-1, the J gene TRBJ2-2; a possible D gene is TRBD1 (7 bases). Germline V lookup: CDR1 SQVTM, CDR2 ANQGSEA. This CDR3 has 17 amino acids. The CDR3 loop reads CSARGLPGGSNAGELFF. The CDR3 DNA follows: TGCAGCGCCCGGGGACTCCCAGGGGGGTCGAACGCCGGGGAGCTGTTTTTT.

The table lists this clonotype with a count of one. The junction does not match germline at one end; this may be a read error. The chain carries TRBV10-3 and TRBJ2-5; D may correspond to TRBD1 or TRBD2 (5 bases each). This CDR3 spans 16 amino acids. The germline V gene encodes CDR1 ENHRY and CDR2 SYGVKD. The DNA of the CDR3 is TGTGCCATCAGTAAGTCGACTCGGGGCCGGACGGAGACCCAGTACTTC. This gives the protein CAISKSTRGRTETQYF.

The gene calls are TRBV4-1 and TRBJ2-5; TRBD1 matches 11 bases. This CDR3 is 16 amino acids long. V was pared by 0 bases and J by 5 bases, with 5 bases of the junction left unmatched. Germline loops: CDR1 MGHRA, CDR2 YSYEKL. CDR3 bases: TGCGCCAGCAGCCAAGATAGGACAGGGGGCTGCGAGACCCAGTACTTC. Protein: CASSQDRTGGCETQYF.

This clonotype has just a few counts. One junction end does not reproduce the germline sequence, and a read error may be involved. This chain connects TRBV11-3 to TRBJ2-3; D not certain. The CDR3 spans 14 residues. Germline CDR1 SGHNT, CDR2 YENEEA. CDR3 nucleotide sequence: TGTGACAGCAGTTTTAACGAAAACACAGATACGCAGTATTTT. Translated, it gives CDSSFNENTDTQYF.

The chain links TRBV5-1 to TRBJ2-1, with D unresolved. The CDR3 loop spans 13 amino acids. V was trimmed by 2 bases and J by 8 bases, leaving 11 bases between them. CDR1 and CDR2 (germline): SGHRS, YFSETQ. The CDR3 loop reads CASSFGVVDEQFF. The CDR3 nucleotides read TGCGCCAGCAGCTTTGGGGTAGTCGATGAGCAGTTCTTC.